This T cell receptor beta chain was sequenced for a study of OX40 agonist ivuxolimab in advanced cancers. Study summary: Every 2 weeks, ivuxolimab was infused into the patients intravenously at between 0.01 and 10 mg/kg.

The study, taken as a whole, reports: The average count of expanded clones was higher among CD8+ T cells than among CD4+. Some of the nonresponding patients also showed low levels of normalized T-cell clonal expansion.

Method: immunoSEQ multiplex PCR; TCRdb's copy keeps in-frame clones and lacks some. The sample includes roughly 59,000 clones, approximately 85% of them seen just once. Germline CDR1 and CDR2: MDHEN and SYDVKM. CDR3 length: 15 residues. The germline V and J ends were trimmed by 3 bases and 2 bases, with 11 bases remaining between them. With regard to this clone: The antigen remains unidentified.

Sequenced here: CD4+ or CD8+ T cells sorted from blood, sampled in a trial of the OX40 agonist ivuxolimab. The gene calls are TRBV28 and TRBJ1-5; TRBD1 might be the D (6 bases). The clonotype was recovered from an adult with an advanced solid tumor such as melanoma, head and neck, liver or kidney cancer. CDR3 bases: TGTGCCAGCAGTTTCCGACAGGTGGGCAATCAGCCCCAGCATTTT. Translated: CASSFRQVGNQPQHF.